Listed below are T cell receptor beta chains from one sample, sequenced in a study of OX40 agonist ivuxolimab in advanced cancers. Clones were read by immunoSEQ multiplex PCR, and TCRdb kept only the in-frame ones, dropping some. The sample yields approximately 94,000 clones, around nine tenths seen once. This material consisted of CD4+ or CD8+ T cells sorted from blood, taken in a trial of the OX40 agonist ivuxolimab. The source of these receptors is an adult with an advanced solid tumor such as melanoma, head and neck, liver or kidney cancer. Each CDR3 is given with its conserved first and last residue. D genes are given only for firm matches. The listing skips clone size in some rows; elsewhere it reads once, few, many or a size class.

j_call	v_call	d_call	clone_size	cdr3_nt	cdr3_aa
TRBJ2-7	TRBV6-1	NA	NA	TGTGCCAGCAGTGAAGTGGGAGACGAGCAGTACTTC	CASSEVGDEQYF
TRBJ1-5	TRBV28	TRBD1	NA	TGTGCCAGCACCCACTGGACAGGGGGGGGCAATCAGCCCCAGCATTTT	CASTHWTGGGNQPQHF
TRBJ2-2	TRBV30	NA	NA	TGTGCCTGGAGGAACAGGCAAGCAAGGGGGGAGCTGTTTTTT	CAWRNRQARGELFF
TRBJ2-7	TRBV18	NA	NA	TGTGCCGGCTCCGACGCCTACGAGCAGTACTTC	CAGSDAYEQYF
TRBJ2-3	TRBV28	NA	NA	TGTGCCAGCAGCCCCTCTCGGGGGAGTAGTAAAGCAGATACGCAGTATTTT	CASSPSRGSSKADTQYF
TRBJ2-5	TRBV27	NA	NA	TGTGCCAGCAGTTTTAGGGAGACCCAGTACTTC	CASSFRETQYF
TRBJ1-5	TRBV18	NA	NA	TGTGCCAGCTCACCAGGAGGGGCAGGCCCTTATAGCAATCAGCCCCAGCATTTT	CASSPGGAGPYSNQPQHF
TRBJ2-2	TRBV19	TRBD1	NA	TGTGCCAGTACCTTAAGGGGACAGAGCAACACCGGGGAGCTGTTTTTT	CASTLRGQSNTGELFF
TRBJ1-2	TRBV7-9	NA	NA	TGTGCCAGCAGCTTAGACGGGAACTATGGCTACACCTTC	CASSLDGNYGYTF
TRBJ1-3	TRBV30	NA	NA	TGTGCCTGGAGTGTACACCAGGGAGCTGGAAACACCATATATTTT	CAWSVHQGAGNTIYF
TRBJ2-7	TRBV6-5	NA	NA	TGTGCCAGCAGTTACGAGGGGTTTGGCTCCTACGAGCAGTACTTC	CASSYEGFGSYEQYF
TRBJ2-2	TRBV5-6	TRBD2	NA	TGTGCCAGCAGCTGGGGTCTAGCGGGAGTTACCGGGGAGCTGTTTTTT	CASSWGLAGVTGELFF
TRBJ2-1	TRBV15	NA	NA	TGTGCCACCAGCAGAGATTCACAGGGACGCAATGAGCAGTTCTTC	CATSRDSQGRNEQFF
TRBJ1-3	TRBV9	TRBD1	NA	TGTGCCAGCAGCGCGGACAGGGTCACTGGAAACACCATATATTTT	CASSADRVTGNTIYF
TRBJ1-3	TRBV7-2	NA	NA	TGTGCCAGCAGCTTTGCCCACTCTGGAAACACCATATATTTT	CASSFAHSGNTIYF
TRBJ2-3	TRBV6-5	TRBD2	NA	TGTGCCAGCAGCCAGCGGGGGGGCACAGATACGCAGTATTTT	CASSQRGGTDTQYF
TRBJ1-3	TRBV14	NA	NA	TGTGCCAGCAGCCAAGAAGGCAGATACCACTCTGGAAACACCATATATTTT	CASSQEGRYHSGNTIYF
TRBJ2-7	TRBV15	TRBD1	NA	TGTGCCACCAGCAGAGCGAGGGACAGGTCCTACGAGCAGTACTTC	CATSRARDRSYEQYF
TRBJ2-7	TRBV30	NA	NA	TGTGCCTGGAGGCACTCTCCCTACGAGCAGTACTTC	CAWRHSPYEQYF
TRBJ2-7	TRBV2	NA	once	TGTGCCAGCAGTGAAGACCGGGACTCCTACGAGCAGTACTTC	CASSEDRDSYEQYF
TRBJ1-2	TRBV4-2	TRBD1	few	TGTGCCAGCAGCCAAGATAAAGGGGACAGGTTCTATGGCTACACCTTC	CASSQDKGDRFYGYTF
TRBJ2-7	TRBV6-5	TRBD2	once	TGTGCCAGCAGGATACTAGCGGACGCCTACGAGCAGTACTTC	CASRILADAYEQYF
TRBJ2-3	TRBV6-5	TRBD1	NA	TGTGCCAGCAGATGGGACAGGGGGACCGATACGCAGTATTTT	CASRWDRGTDTQYF
TRBJ2-1	TRBV14	TRBD2	NA	TGTGCCAGCAGCCAAGCGGGGTGGACTAGCGGCACTAGCTCCTACAATGAGCAGTTCTTC	CASSQAGWTSGTSSYNEQFF
TRBJ2-5	TRBV20-1	NA	NA	TGCAGTGCCCCTCCGGATCGGACCCAGTACTTC	CSAPPDRTQYF
TRBJ2-2	TRBV7-6	TRBD1	NA	TGTGCCAGCAGCTCGGGACAGGGGTTAACCGGGGAGCTGTTTTTT	CASSSGQGLTGELFF
TRBJ1-2	TRBV11-2	NA	NA	TGTGCCAGCAGCTTAGATCGCCGGAACTATGGCTACACCTTC	CASSLDRRNYGYTF
TRBJ2-7	TRBV19	TRBD1	NA	TGTGCCAGTAGTCGACGGACAGGGGGCTACGAGCAGTACTTC	CASSRRTGGYEQYF
TRBJ2-7	TRBV5-1	NA	NA	TGCGCCAGCAGCTACTCCTACGAGCAGTACTTC	CASSYSYEQYF
TRBJ2-7	TRBV7-2	TRBD2	NA	TGTGCCAGCAGCTTAGGGCTAGCGGGAACCTACGAGCAGTACTTC	CASSLGLAGTYEQYF
TRBJ2-2	TRBV5-8	TRBD2	NA	TGTGCCAGCAGCTCGGGACTAGCGGGATCAGCCACCGGGGAGCTGTTTTTT	CASSSGLAGSATGELFF
TRBJ1-1	TRBV30	NA	NA	TGTGCCTCCACCCGGCGGACTGAAGCTTTCTTT	CASTRRTEAFF
TRBJ1-5	TRBV19	NA	NA	TGTGCCAGTAGTATAGGATGGGGGCGGCAGCCCCAGCATTTT	CASSIGWGRQPQHF
TRBJ2-3	TRBV13	TRBD2	NA	TGTGCCAGCAGCTTAGGGGGACTAGCGGGGGCCCGGGACGCAGATACGCAGTATTTT	CASSLGGLAGARDADTQYF
TRBJ2-7	TRBV5-1	NA	NA	TGCGCCAGCATGGTCCGGGACACATCCTACGAGCAGTACTTC	CASMVRDTSYEQYF
TRBJ2-1	TRBV13	TRBD2	once	TGTGCCAGCAGCTTTCGGACTAGCGGGAAAAACAATGAGCAGTTCTTC	CASSFRTSGKNNEQFF
TRBJ1-1	TRBV6-6	NA	NA	TGTGCCAGCAGTTACGGCGGACGGTTGAACACTGAAGCTTTCTTT	CASSYGGRLNTEAFF
TRBJ1-6	TRBV6-6	NA	NA	TGTGCCAGCAATCCTAGGGGGAGTTCACCCCTCCACTTT	CASNPRGSSPLHF
TRBJ1-6	TRBV19	NA	NA	TGTGCCAGTTCCACGACGGTTAGCCTTAATTCACCCCTCCACTTT	CASSTTVSLNSPLHF
TRBJ2-7	TRBV6-1	NA	NA	TGTGCCAGCAGGCCGACGGGAAGCTCCTACGAGCAGTACTTC	CASRPTGSSYEQYF
TRBJ2-5	TRBV7-8	TRBD1	NA	TGTGCCAGCAGCCGTATGTTCGGACAGGGACAGGAGACCCAGTACTTC	CASSRMFGQGQETQYF
TRBJ2-7	TRBV30	NA	few	TGTGCCTGGAGTCGACCCGGAGTCTACGAGCAGTACTTC	CAWSRPGVYEQYF
TRBJ2-5	TRBV28	TRBD2	NA	TGTGCCAGCAGCTTAACGGGCGGGAGAAAGGAGACCCAGTACTTC	CASSLTGGRKETQYF
TRBJ1-5	TRBV29-1	NA	NA	TGCAGCGTTGAACAGAATAGCAATCAGCCCCAGCATTTT	CSVEQNSNQPQHF
TRBJ2-2	TRBV7-3	NA	NA	TGTGCCAGCAGTGTCCGTCCCATGAACACCGGGGAGCTGTTTTTT	CASSVRPMNTGELFF
TRBJ2-7	TRBV10-1	NA	NA	TGCGCCAGCAGGGCACCGGGACCGCGATGGTGGTACGAGCAGTACTTC	CASRAPGPRWWYEQYF
TRBJ1-6	TRBV6-1	TRBD1	NA	TGTGCCAGCTGGACAGGGAATTCACCCCTCCACTTT	CASWTGNSPLHF
TRBJ2-1	TRBV18	TRBD2	NA	TGTGCCAGCTCACCCAGGACTAGCGGGGGGGTTTACAATGAGCAGTTCTTC	CASSPRTSGGVYNEQFF
TRBJ2-2	TRBV5-1	NA	NA	TGCGCCAGCAGCTTAGTTTTTGCAGGGGACGGGGAGCTGTTTTTT	CASSLVFAGDGELFF
TRBJ2-1	TRBV9	NA	once	TGTGCCAGCAGCGTAGCAACAGAAGGTGAGCAGTTCTTC	CASSVATEGEQFF
TRBJ1-2	TRBV29-1	TRBD1	NA	TGCAGCGTGGTACAGGGGGTTGGAGACGGCTACACCTTC	CSVVQGVGDGYTF
TRBJ2-3	TRBV5-6	NA	NA	TGTGCCAGCAGCTTAGGGAGACTGAGCACAGATACGCAGTATTTT	CASSLGRLSTDTQYF
TRBJ1-2	TRBV5-1	TRBD1	few	TGCGCCAGCAGCTTCACAGGGGACACCCCTACCTTC	CASSFTGDTPTF
TRBJ1-6	TRBV2	NA	once	TGTGCCACACAGGGTGACTGGAATTCACCCCTCCACTTT	CATQGDWNSPLHF
TRBJ2-7	TRBV6-1	TRBD2	NA	TGTGCCAGCACGACTAGCGGGGGGGTCTACGAGCAGTACTTC	CASTTSGGVYEQYF
TRBJ2-3	TRBV27	NA	NA	TGTGCCAGCAGTTTAAATTGGGCGCCGGTGAGGGATACGCAGTATTTT	CASSLNWAPVRDTQYF
TRBJ2-1	TRBV2	NA	NA	TGTGCCAGCAGTCTTCAGGGAACATACAATGAGCAGTTCTTC	CASSLQGTYNEQFF
TRBJ2-5	TRBV6-1	NA	NA	TGTGCCAGCAGTGAAAGTCCAGAGACCCAGTACTTC	CASSESPETQYF
TRBJ1-5	TRBV6-1	NA	NA	TGTGCCAGCAGTCCCCGAGGGGGGGCGCAACGCACCCAGCATTTT	CASSPRGGAQRTQHF